These 29 T cell receptor beta chains originate from one sample sequenced in a study of OX40 agonist ivuxolimab in advanced cancers. Some clones are missing from TCRdb's copy, which holds only in-frame ones; the method was immunoSEQ multiplex PCR. The table has some 64,000 clones, roughly 85% seen once; the top ten hold around 0.76%. The material sequenced was CD4+ or CD8+ T cells sorted from blood, taken in a trial of the OX40 agonist ivuxolimab. Receptor source: an adult with an advanced solid tumor such as melanoma, head and neck, liver or kidney cancer.

The J gene is TRBJ1-2, the V gene TRBV4-1; D is undetermined. Trimming left V 0 bases short and J 4 bases short, with 9 bases between. The CDR3 extends over 14 amino acids. Germline V gives CDR1 MGHRA, CDR2 YSYEKL. CDR3 nucleotides: TGCGCCAGCAGCCAAGAGTCGGGCGGCTATGGCTACACCTTC. It yields the protein CASSQESGGYGYTF.

The genes are TRBV28 and TRBJ1-4; D ambiguous. This CDR3 contains 12 residues. The V gene lost 6 bases and the J gene lost 8 bases, with 10 bases spanning the gap. Germline V lookup: CDR1 MDHEN, CDR2 SYDVKM. The CDR3 DNA reads TGTGCCAGCAGCGGCATCCCCGAAAAACTGTTTTTT. Translating gives CASSGIPEKLFF.

The chain employs TRBV5-1 and TRBJ2-5; 7 positions agree with TRBD1. Trimming at V came to 4 bases and at J to 3 bases, leaving 6 bases not matched to a gene. The CDR3 totals 14 residues. Germline V gene data show CDR1 as SGHRS and CDR2 as YFSETQ. This CDR3 is CASSLGQVEETQYF. CDR3 DNA sequence: TGCGCCAGCAGCCTTGGACAGGTAGAAGAGACCCAGTACTTC.

The V gene is TRBV5-1, the J gene TRBJ2-5; D is ambiguous. V was trimmed by 4 bases and J by 11 bases, leaving 24 bases between them. The CDR3 spans 15 residues. In germline, CDR1 is SGHRS, CDR2 YFSETQ. CDR3 bases: TGCGCCAGCAGCCCAGACTCGCGCCGGGTGAGAGAGCAGTACTTC. It codes for CASSPDSRRVREQYF.

The J gene is TRBJ2-7, the V gene TRBV29-1; TRBD1 agrees at 9 bases. The CDR3 is 13 amino acids. V lost 6 bases to trimming and J lost 5 bases; unmatched junction nucleotides: 8. The germline gives CDR1 SQVTM, CDR2 ANQGSEA. The CDR3: CSVQGDRAHEQYF. The CDR3 region has the DNA TGCAGCGTCCAGGGGGACAGGGCCCACGAGCAGTACTTC.

The rearrangement uses TRBV7-6 and TRBJ1-3; TRBD1 aligns across 7 bases. Trimming removed 5 bases from V and 4 bases from J; junction bases left unmatched: 5. Germline V CDR1 and CDR2: SGHVS, FNYEAQ. The length of the CDR3 is 14 residues. The CDR3 DNA sequence: TGTGCCAGCAGCCGACAGGGATACGGAAACACCATATATTTT. Protein product: CASSRQGYGNTIYF.

On this clone itself: At one end, the junction sequence differs from germline, possibly due to a read error. The V call is TRBV6-1, the J call TRBJ1-1; 8 bases match TRBD1. The CDR3 consists of 13 residues. From germline, CDR1 is MNHNS and CDR2 SASEGT. CDR3 residues: CASCDRGHTEAFF. The CDR3 region has the DNA TGTGCCAGCTGTGACAGGGGCCACACTGAAGCTTTCTTT.

The V call is TRBV19, the J call TRBJ1-2; the D is unclear. This CDR3 is built from 13 residues. Trimming took 3 bases from V and 8 from J, leaving 13 bases between them. Germline values: CDR1 LNHDA, CDR2 SQIVND (reference sequence). The CDR3 coding sequence is TGTGCCAGTAGTATTCGGACTCCTCAAGGCTACACCTTC. Its protein product is CASSIRTPQGYTF.

V gene TRBV27 combines with J gene TRBJ2-7; the match to TRBD2 covers 14 bases. Unmatched junction bases numbered 5, after V lost 7 bases and J lost 0 bases. Germline lookup yields CDR1 MNHEY and CDR2 SMNVEV (reference sequence). The CDR3 covers 16 residues. The CDR3 loop is CASKRLAGGSSYEQYF. CDR3 sequence (DNA): TGTGCCAGCAAAAGACTAGCGGGAGGGTCCTCCTACGAGCAGTACTTC.

V and J are TRBV4-1 and TRBJ2-5; 9 bases fit TRBD1. Germline trimming cut 5 bases from V and 4 bases from J; bases unmatched to any gene: 8. The CDR3 runs 15 residues. From germline, CDR1 is MGHRA and CDR2 YSYEKL. The CDR3 is CASSAGTGRGETQYF. The CDR3 nucleotides read TGCGCCAGCAGCGCAGGGACAGGGAGAGGAGAGACCCAGTACTTC.

Comment on this clone: At one boundary the junction diverges from the germline segment, which might be a read error. The chain combines TRBV7-7 with TRBJ2-3, with D possibly being TRBD1 (6 bases). The germline gives CDR1 SSHAT, CDR2 FNYEAQ (reference sequence). This CDR3 comprises 14 residues. The CDR3 is CASSPRGVPDTQYF. CDR3 nucleotide sequence: TGTGCTAGCAGCCCCAGGGGCGTACCAGATACGCAGTATTTT.

This clone came up a few times. The genes are TRBV2 and TRBJ2-2, with unresolved D. Trimming took 7 bases from V and 0 from J, leaving 6 bases between them. Germline CDR1 is SNHLY and CDR2 is FYNNEI. The CDR3 is 13 amino acids. CDR3 nucleotides: TGTGCCAGCAAGGAAGCGAACACCGGGGAGCTGTTTTTT. Translating gives CASKEANTGELFF.

V usage is TRBV10-2 and J usage is TRBJ1-4; a possible D gene is TRBD1 (6 bases). The CDR3 runs to 16 residues. Germline loops: CDR1 WSHSY, CDR2 SAAADI. Trimming shortened V by 6 bases and J by 0 bases, and 14 bases separated the two germline ends. DNA of the CDR3: TGCGCCAGCAGAGCGGGACACTTTGCAACTAATGAAAAACTGTTTTTT. It specifies CASRAGHFATNEKLFF.

The chain combines TRBV30 with TRBJ2-2; 10 bases map to TRBD2. The length of the CDR3 is 14 residues. The V gene end was trimmed by 5 bases and the J gene end by 6 bases; junction bases not matched to a gene: 6. CDR1 is GTSNPN, CDR2 SVGIG, per germline (reference sequence). This chain's CDR3 is CAWERAGGPGELFF. As DNA, the CDR3 is TGTGCCTGGGAACGAGCGGGAGGGCCCGGGGAGCTGTTTTTT.

The chain has TRBV5-4 and TRBJ1-3; no clear D gene. CDR3 length: 16 amino acids. V was shortened by 3 bases and J by 0 bases, with 13 bases between the two germline ends. Germline assignment: CDR1 SGHNT and CDR2 YYREEE (reference sequence). CDR3 bases: TGTGCCAGCAGCTCCGGTAGCAGCCGCTCTGGAAACACCATATATTTT. Its translation is CASSSGSSRSGNTIYF.

As concerns this clone: The junction differs from germline at one of its ends, possibly a read error. This CDR3 is CASSLGQSTGELFF. In DNA form, the CDR3 reads TGTGCTAGCAGCTTGGGCCAGAGCACCGGGGAGCTGTTTTTT. J is TRBJ2-2 and V is TRBV7-7; unclear D gene. Per germline, CDR1 SSHAT and CDR2 FNYEAQ (reference sequence). The CDR3 is made up of 14 amino acids.

The gene calls are TRBV5-1 and TRBJ2-5; 10 positions agree with TRBD2. Germline CDR1 and CDR2: SGHRS and YFSETQ. The CDR3 totals 13 residues. Trimming took 8 bases from V and 5 from J; bases not matched to a gene: 6. The CDR3 sequence is CARRLAGGETQYF. Written as DNA, the CDR3 is TGCGCCAGAAGACTAGCGGGTGGGGAGACCCAGTACTTC.

The chain carries TRBV2 and TRBJ2-2, with a weak D call TRBD1 (6 bases). This CDR3 contains 13 residues. Per germline, CDR1 SNHLY and CDR2 FYNNEI. Trimming took off 7 bases at V and 5 bases at J, with 11 bases between the two ends. CDR3 amino acids: CASTHRETGELFF. The CDR3, as DNA: TGTGCCAGCACGCACAGGGAAACCGGGGAGCTGTTTTTT. Filled out from reference TRBV2 and TRBJ2-2, the complete variable domain reads EPEVTQTPSHQVTQMGQEVILRCVPISNHLYFYWYRQILGQKVEFLVSFYNNEISEKSEIFDDQFSVERPDGSNFTLKIRSTKLEDSAMYFCASTHRETGELFFGEGSRLTVL.

DNA for the CDR3: TGCGCCAGCAGCCAAGGCGGGACAGGGGGGTGGGAGCAGTACTTC. Translated, it gives CASSQGGTGGWEQYF. The rearrangement links TRBV4-1 to TRBJ2-7; TRBD1 matches at 11 bases. Looked up from germline, CDR1 is MGHRA and CDR2 is YSYEKL. The V segment lost 1 base and the J segment 7 bases; nucleotides outside the gene matches: 6. This CDR3 region has 15 residues.

The V and J genes are TRBV7-9 and TRBJ2-3; 7 nucleotides agree with TRBD2. Unmatched junction bases numbered 2, after V lost 1 base and J lost 4 bases. Germline CDR1 reads SEHNR; CDR2 reads FQNEAQ (reference sequence). The CDR3 has 14 amino acids. CDR3 in DNA: TGTGCCAGCAGCTTAGTGACTAGCTCAGATACGCAGTATTTT. Translation gives CASSLVTSSDTQYF.

CDR3 residues: CASSHGLAGSYEQYF. In nucleotides, the CDR3 is TGTGCCAGCAGCCACGGACTAGCGGGCTCCTACGAGCAGTACTTC. The chain is built from TRBV4-2 and TRBJ2-7; 11 bases are a match to TRBD2. The CDR3 runs to 15 residues. V trimming: 3 bases; J trimming: 0 bases; junction bases outside the gene matches: 1. Germline V lookup: CDR1 LGHNA, CDR2 YNFKEQ.

This clone was recorded a few times. V is TRBV7-2 and J is TRBJ2-7; D unclear. The CDR3 contains 15 residues. The ends were cut back, 5 bases at V and 4 bases at J, with 18 bases in the middle. From germline, CDR1 is SGHTA and CDR2 FQGNSA. CDR3 in amino acids: CASSPGPAILYEQYF. The CDR3 nucleotides read TGTGCCAGCAGCCCCGGCCCGGCCATTTTATACGAGCAGTACTTC.

A few counts support this clone. The gene calls are TRBV10-2 and TRBJ2-7; D is possibly TRBD1 or TRBD2 (5 bases each). The CDR3 contains 13 residues. The V end lost 6 bases, the J end lost 2 bases, and 11 bases lay between the germline ends. The germline V gene has CDR1 WSHSY and CDR2 SAAADI. As DNA, the CDR3 is TGCGCCAGCAGCCGGGACGAAGCCTACGAGCAGTACTTC. Encoded protein: CASSRDEAYEQYF.

V usage is TRBV18 and J usage is TRBJ1-3, with 8 bases identical to TRBD1. V lost 1 base, J lost 4 bases, and 3 bases stayed unmatched. This CDR3 spans 15 amino acids. CDR1 is KGHSH and CDR2 is LQKENI in the germline V gene. CDR3 DNA: TGTGCCAGCTCACCACAACAGGGGGACGGAAACACCATATATTTT. Protein: CASSPQQGDGNTIYF. Filled out from reference TRBV18 and TRBJ1-3, the complete variable domain reads NAGVMQNPRHLVRRRGQEARLRCSPMKGHSHVYWYRQLPEEGLKFMVYLQKENIIDESGMPKERFSAEFPKEGPSILRIQQVVRGDSAAYFCASSPQQGDGNTIYFGEGSWLTVV.

The rearrangement joins TRBV28 to TRBJ2-5; D uncertain. Germline lookup yields CDR1 MDHEN and CDR2 SYDVKM. Trimming shortened V by 3 bases and J by 4 bases, and 21 bases separated the two germline ends. The CDR3 loop spans 17 amino acids. CDR3 sequence: CASSLLPRTSPTETQYF. CDR3 bases: TGTGCCAGCAGTTTGCTCCCCCGGACCAGCCCCACAGAGACCCAGTACTTC.

The CDR3 sequence is CASSSNQANYGYTF. Here the CDR3 DNA reads TGTGCCAGCAGCTCCAACCAGGCTAACTATGGCTACACCTTC. The chain couples TRBV7-9 to TRBJ1-2; no definite D call. The CDR3 length is 14 residues. V shed 4 bases and J shed 0 bases, with 9 bases lying between them. Germline-derived CDR1 and CDR2 are SEHNR and FQNEAQ (reference sequence). Using reference TRBV7-9 and TRBJ1-2 for the parts outside the CDR3, the full variable domain is DTGVSQNPRHKITKRGQNVTFRCDPISEHNRLYWYRQTLGQGPEFLTYFQNEAQLEKSRLLSDRFSAERPKGSFSTLEIQRTEQGDSAMYLCASSSNQANYGYTFGSGTRLTVV.

This sequence joins TRBV18 and TRBJ1-1; TRBD1 might be the D (5 bases). V was trimmed by 3 bases and J by 1 base, leaving 12 bases between them. The V gene's germline CDR1 is KGHSH and CDR2 LQKENI. This CDR3 is 15 amino acids long. CDR3 in DNA: TGTGCCAGCTCACCCGAGGGACGGCCGAACACTGAAGCTTTCTTT. Its protein is CASSPEGRPNTEAFF.

This sequence joins TRBV9 and TRBJ1-2; a possible D gene is TRBD1 (5 bases). This CDR3 region has 12 residues. CDR1 SGDLS and CDR2 YYNGEE come from the germline V gene. Trimming took 3 bases from V and 10 from J, leaving 13 bases between them. Here the CDR3 reads CASSARDSPYTF. The CDR3 nucleotides read TGTGCCAGCAGCGCCCGGGACTCACCCTACACCTTC.

The chain joins TRBV6-5 to TRBJ1-6, with 7 bases identical to TRBD1. This CDR3 is built from 14 residues. Trimming took 5 bases from V and 7 from J; bases not matched to a gene: 5. Germline CDR1 MNHEY, CDR2 SVGAGI. The CDR3: CASSRQGANSPLHF. Here the CDR3 DNA reads TGTGCCAGCAGTCGACAGGGTGCCAATTCACCCCTCCACTTT.